This T cell receptor (beta chain) comes out of a study of blood T cell repertoires in COVID-19. V gave up 2 bases and J gave up 9 bases, with 11 bases separating them. The CDR3 is 12 residues long. Germline V gives CDR1 SEHNR, CDR2 FQNEAQ (reference sequence). The study drew participants aged about 18 to 89 years from roughly 25 US areas. Sequencing was performed with immunoSEQ multiplex PCR; in TCRdb, only in-frame clones are kept and a portion is missing. Of hundreds of thousands of clones listed, more than 80% are singletons. The chain links TRBV7-9 to TRBJ2-7; a possible D gene is TRBD2 (6 bases). The receptor's source is a man aged 25-45 years who had recovered from COVID-19. Material for sequencing was PBMCs or T cells enriched from blood (not recorded which). CDR3 bases: TGTGCCAGCAGCTTATTAGCGGAACCGCAGTACTTC. This encodes CASSLLAEPQYF.